Listed below are T cell receptor beta chains from one sample, sequenced in a study of control samples from healthy donors and cancer patients. Assay: immunoSEQ multiplex PCR; the TCRdb copy retains only in-frame clones and omits some. The repertoire has 90,000 to 110,000 clones, roughly 89% of them found once; the top ten carry roughly a sixth. Sequencing input: blood. The source is a woman in her forties or fifties in good health. Both conserved end residues are part of each CDR3. Each record gives: clone size, D gene, J gene, V gene, CDR3 protein, CDR3 DNA. A D gene is named only where the DNA matches it firmly. Rows give clone size only sometimes, using once, few, many, or a class for an expanded clone.

>-|-|TRBJ1-5|TRBV19
CASSIRGGAEGNQPQHF
TGTGCCAGTAGTATACGGGGGGGCGCGGAAGGCAATCAGCCCCAGCATTTT
>-|TRBD1|TRBJ1-2|TRBV2
CATTQQGVYGYTF
TGTGCCACCACGCAACAGGGGGTTTATGGCTACACCTTC
>-|-|TRBJ1-1|TRBV18
CASSPFEGNTEAFF
TGTGCCAGCTCACCATTTGAAGGGAACACTGAAGCTTTCTTT
>-|-|TRBJ1-2|TRBV29-1
CSVEASNYGYTF
TGCAGCGTTGAGGCATCAAACTATGGCTACACCTTC
>-|-|TRBJ1-1|TRBV5-6
CASSPEGRGLKSNTEAFF
TGTGCCAGCAGCCCGGAGGGGAGGGGCCTCAAAAGTAACACTGAAGCTTTCTTT
>-|-|TRBJ2-3|TRBV20-1
CSASRFRPRDYRTDTQYF
TGCAGTGCTAGTAGATTCCGACCCCGAGACTATCGCACAGATACGCAGTATTTT
>once|-|TRBJ2-1|TRBV3-1/TRBV3-2
CASSQDSRRVYEQFF
TGTGCCAGCAGCCAAGATAGCCGCAGGGTTTATGAGCAGTTCTTC
>-|-|TRBJ2-5|TRBV7-8
CAIEDSQETQYF
TGTGCCATCGAGGATTCTCAAGAGACCCAGTACTTC
>once|-|TRBJ1-3|TRBV9
CASSATRGTLPDTIYF
TGTGCCAGCAGCGCCACCAGGGGCACCTTACCGGACACCATATATTTT
>-|-|TRBJ2-5|TRBV6-5
CASSYEAHQETQYF
TGTGCCAGCAGTTACGAGGCCCACCAAGAGACCCAGTACTTC
>-|-|TRBJ2-5|TRBV11-2
CASSLGDSSLTQETQYF
TGTGCCAGCAGCTTAGGGGACTCAAGTCTCACCCAAGAGACCCAGTACTTC
>-|-|TRBJ2-1|TRBV4-1
CASATLQNGGNEQFF
TGCGCCAGCGCAACCCTCCAAAATGGGGGCAATGAGCAGTTCTTC
>-|-|TRBJ1-2|TRBV7-9
CASSFPGGGANYGYTF
TGTGCCAGCAGCTTCCCGGGAGGGGGAGCTAACTATGGCTACACCTTC
>once|-|TRBJ2-3|TRBV7-9
CASSYQGPVTDTQYF
TGTGCCAGCAGCTACCAGGGGCCCGTAACAGATACGCAGTATTTT
>-|-|TRBJ1-1|TRBV29-1
CSVEAWNTEAFF
TGCAGCGTCGAGGCGTGGAACACTGAAGCTTTCTTT
>-|-|TRBJ1-1|TRBV19
CASSPALRGGTEAFF
TGTGCCAGTAGTCCCGCCCTTCGGGGTGGGACTGAAGCTTTCTTT
>-|TRBD1|TRBJ2-7|TRBV7-9
CASSLGTGRYEQYF
TGTGCCAGCAGCTTGGGGACAGGGCGCTACGAGCAGTACTTC
>once|-|TRBJ1-2|TRBV29-1
CSGPDRNYGYTF
TGCAGCGGTCCTGACAGAAACTATGGCTACACCTTC
>-|-|TRBJ1-6|TRBV19
CATQPHLHNSPLHF
TGTGCCACCCAGCCTCACCTACATAATTCACCCCTCCACTTT
>-|-|TRBJ2-1|TRBV5-6
CASSWGTNRYNEQFF
TGTGCCAGCAGCTGGGGGACAAATAGATACAATGAGCAGTTCTTC
>few|-|TRBJ2-6|TRBV9
CASEGLNVLTF
TGTGCCAGCGAGGGGCTGAACGTCCTGACTTTC
>-|-|TRBJ1-2|TRBV7-2
CASSLDRGGYTF
TGTGCCAGCAGCTTAGATAGGGGTGGCTACACCTTC
>-|-|TRBJ1-3|TRBV5-8
CASRAPWASSGNTIYF
TGTGCCAGCAGGGCTCCATGGGCAAGCTCTGGAAACACCATATATTTT
>-|-|TRBJ1-4|TRBV27
CASKVRSLSEKLFF
TGTGCCAGCAAAGTGAGGAGTTTGAGCGAAAAACTGTTTTTT
>-|-|TRBJ2-3|TRBV18
CASSPGGALDTQYF
TGTGCCAGCTCACCAGGAGGGGCGTTAGATACGCAGTATTTT
>-|-|TRBJ1-5|TRBV6-6
CASSYSAGSNQPQHF
TGTGCCAGCAGTTACTCTGCAGGGAGCAATCAGCCCCAGCATTTT
>-|-|TRBJ2-1|TRBV4-3
CASSQDPGTSSSYNEQFF
TGCGCCAGCAGCCAAGACCCCGGGACTTCTAGCTCCTACAATGAGCAGTTCTTC
>-|-|TRBJ1-1|TRBV2
CASDFTLLNTEAFF
TGTGCCAGCGACTTTACCTTATTGAACACTGAAGCTTTCTTT
>once|-|TRBJ1-1|TRBV2
CASSGTGVDTEAFF
TGTGCCAGCAGTGGCACGGGGGTTGACACTGAAGCTTTCTTT
>-|-|TRBJ1-3|TRBV6-5
CASSSRLGNTIYF
TGTGCCAGCAGCTCCCGGCTCGGAAACACCATATATTTT
>-|TRBD1|TRBJ2-5|TRBV29-1
CSVSGTGIETQYF
TGCAGCGTTTCCGGGACAGGAATAGAGACCCAGTACTTC
>-|-|TRBJ2-3|TRBV5-1
CASSPVTSTDTQYF
TGCGCCAGCAGCCCTGTTACTAGCACAGATACGCAGTATTTT
>-|TRBD2|TRBJ2-1|TRBV10-1
CASSESRASGDIVDEQFF
TGCGCCAGCAGTGAGTCGAGGGCTAGCGGGGATATCGTCGATGAGCAGTTCTTC
>-|-|TRBJ2-1|TRBV15
CATSRQTTNEQFF
TGTGCCACCAGCAGACAGACTACCAATGAGCAGTTCTTC
>-|TRBD2|TRBJ2-3|TRBV7-3
CASSLGGRVADTQYF
TGTGCCAGCAGCTTAGGCGGGAGAGTGGCAGATACGCAGTATTTT
>-|-|TRBJ1-1|TRBV28
CASSPGGRENTEAFF
TGTGCCAGCAGTCCGGGGGGGAGGGAGAACACTGAAGCTTTCTTT
>-|-|TRBJ1-4|TRBV21-1
CASSRRGRQGKWEKLFF
TGTGCCAGCAGCCGCCGGGGGAGACAGGGCAAATGGGAAAAACTGTTTTTT
>-|-|TRBJ2-1|TRBV9
CASSVGWGWVDEQFF
TGTGCCAGCAGCGTGGGATGGGGCTGGGTAGATGAGCAGTTCTTC